These 3 T cell receptor beta chains were all obtained from the same sample, sequenced in a study of T cells in women clearing cervical HPV infection. Profiling relied on immunoSEQ multiplex PCR, and the TCRdb table lists in-frame clones only, not all of them. The sample totals 30,000 or so clones; its top ten clones hold approximately 8.4%. Sequences were obtained from blood buffy coat. The source of these receptors is a woman between 18 and 69 years old with a cervical HPV16 infection that either progressed to CIN3+ or cleared (not recorded which).

Regarding this clone: The CDR3 is cut off 3 residues early in the read; its end comes from the germline J gene. The chain uses TRBV24-1 and TRBJ2-3, with 12 bases identical to TRBD2. V was pared by 4 bases and J by 2 bases, with 6 bases of the junction left unmatched. Per the germline V gene, CDR1 is KGHDR and CDR2 is SFDVKD. The length of the CDR3 is 17 residues. The CDR3 sequence: CATSERLAGAVTDTQYF. The part of the CDR3 DNA that was read is TGTGCCACCAGTGAGAGACTAGCGGGGGCCGTCACAGATACG.

Points on this clone: The missing CDR3 end, 3 residues past where the read stops, is filled in from the germline J gene. V and J are TRBV5-1 and TRBJ1-2; unclear D gene. Germline V CDR1 and CDR2: SGHRS, YFSETQ. The CDR3 consists of 12 residues. This CDR3 reads CASSSDKGGYTF. The CDR3 bases that were read are TGCGCCAGCAGCTCGGATAAAGGGGGC.

To note about this clone: The CDR3 is cut off 3 residues early in the read; its end comes from the germline J gene. The J gene is TRBJ1-5, the V gene TRBV4-2; TRBD1 is a possible D gene (6 bases). Between the trimmed V and J ends, which lost 5 bases and 3 bases, there was a span of 14 bases. This CDR3 comprises 15 residues. The germline CDR1 and CDR2 sequences are LGHNA and YNFKEQ. This CDR3 is CASSSNMGANQPQHF. The DNA read from the CDR3 is TGTGCCAGCAGCTCGAATATGGGGGCCAATCAGCCC.